This T cell receptor (beta chain) stems from a study of T cells in tuberculosis. Study at large: This South African cohort compared adolescents with or without latent tuberculosis against adults with active tuberculosis. General study findings and limits: GEM motif frequencies gave more than 65% accuracy; the GMM repertoire gave roughly 86%. Active tuberculosis TCR-alpha repertoires lay closer to GMM-specific TCRs than IGRA-negative controls, suggesting clonal expansion. The TCR-beta difference was not significant; alpha differences partly reflected length.

Trimming took 7 bases from V and 6 from J, leaving 8 bases between them. CDR3 length equals 11 residues. Germline CDR1 reads MNHNY; CDR2 reads SVGAGI (reference sequence). The data were produced by immunoSEQ multiplex PCR, yet TCRdb's version contains in-frame clones alone and is incomplete. This table has about 33,000 clones, approximately 90% appearing once. Details on this clone: Its target is unknown.

The sample was PBMCs. The rearrangement joins TRBV6-6 to TRBJ2-3; weak D call: TRBD1 (5 bases). The source of this sequence is a donor aged 10-29 years with latent tuberculosis or without tuberculosis infection. Some clones in this sample may be carry-over from other donors' samples. CDR3: CASTKGDTQYF. The CDR3 nucleotides are TGTGCCAGCACCAAGGGGGATACGCAGTATTTT.